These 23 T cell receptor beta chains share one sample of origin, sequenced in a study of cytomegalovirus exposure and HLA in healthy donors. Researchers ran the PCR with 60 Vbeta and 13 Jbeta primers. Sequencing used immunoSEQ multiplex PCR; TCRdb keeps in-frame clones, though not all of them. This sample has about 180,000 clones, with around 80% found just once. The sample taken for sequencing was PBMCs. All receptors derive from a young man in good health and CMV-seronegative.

In DNA, the CDR3 is TGTGCCAGCAGTGTCTCGGGACTTTACAATCAGCCCCAGCATTTT. This gives the protein CASSVSGLYNQPQHF. The chain is built from TRBV6-4 and TRBJ1-5, with a weak D call TRBD1 (5 bases). The CDR3 covers 15 residues. Germline assignment: CDR1 MRHNA and CDR2 SNTAGT. V dropped 4 bases and J dropped 3 bases, with 13 bases sitting between them.

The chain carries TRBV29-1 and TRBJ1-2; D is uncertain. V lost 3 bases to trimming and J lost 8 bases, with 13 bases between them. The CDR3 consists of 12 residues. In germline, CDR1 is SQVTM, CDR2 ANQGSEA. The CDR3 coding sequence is TGCAGCGTTGAGGCCAGGCAAGAGGGCTACACCTTC. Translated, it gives CSVEARQEGYTF. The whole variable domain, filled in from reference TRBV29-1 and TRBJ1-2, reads SAVISQKPSRDICQRGTSLTIQCQVDSQVTMMFWYRQQPGQSLTLIATANQGSEATYESGFVIDKFPISRPNLTFSTLTVSNMSPEDSSIYLCSVEARQEGYTFGSGTRLTVV.

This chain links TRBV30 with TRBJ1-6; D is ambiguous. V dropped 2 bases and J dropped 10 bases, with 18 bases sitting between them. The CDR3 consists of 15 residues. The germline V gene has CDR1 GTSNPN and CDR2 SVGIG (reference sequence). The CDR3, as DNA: TGTGCCTGGAGTACCCAAACAGCACTAGGGTCACCCCTCCACTTT. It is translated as CAWSTQTALGSPLHF.

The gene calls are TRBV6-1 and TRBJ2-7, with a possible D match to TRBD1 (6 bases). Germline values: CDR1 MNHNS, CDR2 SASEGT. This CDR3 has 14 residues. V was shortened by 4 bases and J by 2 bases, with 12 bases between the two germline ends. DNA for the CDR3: TGTGCCAGCAGTGGACAGGTAGGAACCTACGAGCAGTACTTC. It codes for CASSGQVGTYEQYF.

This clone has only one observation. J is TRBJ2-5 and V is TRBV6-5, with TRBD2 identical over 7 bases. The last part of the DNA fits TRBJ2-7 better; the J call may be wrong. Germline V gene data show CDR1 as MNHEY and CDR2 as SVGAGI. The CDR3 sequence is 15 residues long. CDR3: CASSYREGLSYEQYF. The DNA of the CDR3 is TGTGCCAGCAGTTACAGGGAGGGGCTAAGTTACGAGCAGTACTTC.

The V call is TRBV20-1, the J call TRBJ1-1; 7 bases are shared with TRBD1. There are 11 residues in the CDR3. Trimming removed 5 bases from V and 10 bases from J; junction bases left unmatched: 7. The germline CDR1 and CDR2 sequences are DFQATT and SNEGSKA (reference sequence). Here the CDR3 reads CSAHIRQGAFF. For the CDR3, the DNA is TGCAGTGCTCACATAAGACAGGGAGCTTTCTTT.

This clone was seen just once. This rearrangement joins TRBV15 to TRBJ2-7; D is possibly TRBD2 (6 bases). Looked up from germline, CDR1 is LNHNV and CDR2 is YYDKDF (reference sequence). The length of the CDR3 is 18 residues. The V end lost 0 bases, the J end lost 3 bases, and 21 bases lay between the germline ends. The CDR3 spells CATSRDRLLSGPRYEQYF. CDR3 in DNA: TGTGCCACCAGCAGAGACCGCCTACTAAGCGGGCCCCGCTACGAGCAGTACTTC.

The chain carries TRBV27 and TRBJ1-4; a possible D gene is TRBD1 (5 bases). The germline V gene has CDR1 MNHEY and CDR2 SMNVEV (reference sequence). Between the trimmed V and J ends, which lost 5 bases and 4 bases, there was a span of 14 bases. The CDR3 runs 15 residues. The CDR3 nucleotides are TGTGCCAGCAGTCCCCGGCGGGGGAATAATGAAAAACTGTTTTTT. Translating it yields CASSPRRGNNEKLFF. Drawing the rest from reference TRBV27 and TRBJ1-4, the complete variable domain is EAQVTQNPRYLITVTGKKLTVTCSQNMNHEYMSWYRQDPGLGLRQIYYSMNVEVTDKGDVPEGYKVSRKEKRNFPLILESPSPNQTSLYFCASSPRRGNNEKLFFGSGTQLSVL.

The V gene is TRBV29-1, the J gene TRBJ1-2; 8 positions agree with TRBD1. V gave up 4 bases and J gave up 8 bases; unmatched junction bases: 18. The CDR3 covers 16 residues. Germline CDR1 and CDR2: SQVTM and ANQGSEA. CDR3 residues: CSVGGLGQDIKGGYTF. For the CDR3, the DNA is TGCAGCGTTGGGGGGTTGGGACAGGATATTAAAGGGGGCTACACCTTC.

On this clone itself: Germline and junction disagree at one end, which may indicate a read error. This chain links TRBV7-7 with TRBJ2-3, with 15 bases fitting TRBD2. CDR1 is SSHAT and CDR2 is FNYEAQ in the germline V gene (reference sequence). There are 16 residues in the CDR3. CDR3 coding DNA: TGTGCTAGCAGCTTAGGACTAGCGGGGGGGCCGGATACGCAGTATTTT. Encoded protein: CASSLGLAGGPDTQYF.

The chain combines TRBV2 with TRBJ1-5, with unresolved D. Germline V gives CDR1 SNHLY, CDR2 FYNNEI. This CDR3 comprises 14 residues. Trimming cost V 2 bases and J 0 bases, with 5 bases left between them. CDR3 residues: CASSELYSNQPQHF. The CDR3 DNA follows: TGTGCCAGCAGTGAACTTTATAGCAATCAGCCCCAGCATTTT.

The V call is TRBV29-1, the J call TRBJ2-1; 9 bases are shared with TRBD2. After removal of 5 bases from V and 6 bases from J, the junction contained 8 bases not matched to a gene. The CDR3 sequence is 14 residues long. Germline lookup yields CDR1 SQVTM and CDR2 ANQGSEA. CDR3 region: CSVRGSGRGNEQFF. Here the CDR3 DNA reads TGCAGCGTTCGAGGTAGCGGGAGAGGCAATGAGCAGTTCTTC.

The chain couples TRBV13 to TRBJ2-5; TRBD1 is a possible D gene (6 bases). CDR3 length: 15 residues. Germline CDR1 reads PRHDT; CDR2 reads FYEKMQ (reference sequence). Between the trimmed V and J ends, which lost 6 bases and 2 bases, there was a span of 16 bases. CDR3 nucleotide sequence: TGTGCCAGCAGTCAGAAAAAGGACAGACAAGAGACCCAGTACTTC. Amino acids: CASSQKKDRQETQYF.

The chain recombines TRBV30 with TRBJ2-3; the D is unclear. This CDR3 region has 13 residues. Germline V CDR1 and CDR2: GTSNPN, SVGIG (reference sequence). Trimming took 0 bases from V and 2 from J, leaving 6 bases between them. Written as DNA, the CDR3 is TGTGCCTGGAGTGTACGGGTCACAGATACGCAGTATTTT. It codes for CAWSVRVTDTQYF. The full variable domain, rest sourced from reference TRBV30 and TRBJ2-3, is SQTIHQWPATLVQPVGSPLSLECTVEGTSNPNLYWYRQAAGRGLQLLFYSVGIGQISSEVPQNLSASRPQDRQFILSSKKLLLSDSGFYLCAWSVRVTDTQYFGPGTRLTVL.

CDR3 coding DNA: TGTGCCAGCAGCCCCTTGACTAGCGGGGGTAGATACGAGCAGTACTTC. Translated, it gives CASSPLTSGGRYEQYF. The chain joins TRBV7-2 to TRBJ2-7; TRBD2 aligns across 12 bases. The CDR3 has 16 amino acids. Germline loops: CDR1 SGHTA, CDR2 FQGNSA. V shed 5 bases, J shed 4 bases, and the junction held 9 bases outside the gene matches.

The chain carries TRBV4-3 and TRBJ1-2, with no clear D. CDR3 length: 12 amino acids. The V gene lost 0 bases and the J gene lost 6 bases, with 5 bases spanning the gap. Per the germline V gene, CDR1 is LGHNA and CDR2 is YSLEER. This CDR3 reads CASSQDKHGYTF. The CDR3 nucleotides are TGCGCCAGCAGCCAAGATAAGCATGGCTACACCTTC.

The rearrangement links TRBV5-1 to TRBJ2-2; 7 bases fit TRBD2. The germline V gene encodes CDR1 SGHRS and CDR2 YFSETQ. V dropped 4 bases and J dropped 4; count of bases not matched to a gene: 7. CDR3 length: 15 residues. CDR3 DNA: TGCGCCAGCAGCCCGAGGCTAGCGGCCACCGGGGAGCTGTTTTTT. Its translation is CASSPRLAATGELFF.

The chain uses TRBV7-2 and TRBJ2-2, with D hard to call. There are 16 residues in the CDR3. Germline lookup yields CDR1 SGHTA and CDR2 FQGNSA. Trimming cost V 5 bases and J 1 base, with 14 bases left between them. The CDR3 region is CASSMQTAVNTGELFF. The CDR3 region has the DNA TGTGCCAGCAGCATGCAAACAGCTGTGAACACCGGGGAGCTGTTTTTT. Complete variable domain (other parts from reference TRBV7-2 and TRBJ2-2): GAGVSQSPSNKVTEKGKDVELRCDPISGHTALYWYRQSLGQGLEFLIYFQGNSAPDKSGLPSDRFSAERTGGSVSTLTIQRTQQEDSAVYLCASSMQTAVNTGELFFGEGSRLTVL.

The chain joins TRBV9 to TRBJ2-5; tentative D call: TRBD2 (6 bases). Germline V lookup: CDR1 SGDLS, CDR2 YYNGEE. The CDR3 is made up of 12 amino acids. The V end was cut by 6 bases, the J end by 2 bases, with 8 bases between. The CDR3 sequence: CASKGLQETQYF. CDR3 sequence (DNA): TGTGCCAGCAAGGGACTTCAAGAGACCCAGTACTTC.

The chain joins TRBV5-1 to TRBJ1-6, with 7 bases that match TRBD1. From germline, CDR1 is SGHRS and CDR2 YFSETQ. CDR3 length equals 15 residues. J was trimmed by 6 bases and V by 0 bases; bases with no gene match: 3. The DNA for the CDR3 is TGCGCCAGCAGCTTGGACCAGGGGGGTAATTCACCCCTCCACTTT. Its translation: CASSLDQGGNSPLHF.

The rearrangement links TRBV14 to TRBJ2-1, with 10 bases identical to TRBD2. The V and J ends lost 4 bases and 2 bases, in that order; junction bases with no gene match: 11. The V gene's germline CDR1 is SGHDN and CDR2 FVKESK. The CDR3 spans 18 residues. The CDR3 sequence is CASSRIAGGSRAYNEQFF. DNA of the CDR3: TGTGCCAGCAGCCGAATAGCGGGAGGCTCTAGGGCCTACAATGAGCAGTTCTTC. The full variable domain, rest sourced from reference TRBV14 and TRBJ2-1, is EAGVTQFPSHSVIEKGQTVTLRCDPISGHDNLYWYRRVMGKEIKFLLHFVKESKQDESGMPNNRFLAERTGGTYSTLKVQPAELEDSGVYFCASSRIAGGSRAYNEQFFGPGTRLTVL.

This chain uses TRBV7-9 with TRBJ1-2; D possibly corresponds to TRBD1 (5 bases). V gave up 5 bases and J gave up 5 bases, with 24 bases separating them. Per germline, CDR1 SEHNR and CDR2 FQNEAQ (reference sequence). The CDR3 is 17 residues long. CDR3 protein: CASSHRRAGPTEYGYTF. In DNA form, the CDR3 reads TGTGCCAGCAGCCACCGTCGGGCAGGGCCTACAGAGTATGGCTACACCTTC. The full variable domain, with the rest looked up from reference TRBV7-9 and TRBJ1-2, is DTGVSQNPRHKITKRGQNVTFRCDPISEHNRLYWYRQTLGQGPEFLTYFQNEAQLEKSRLLSDRFSAERPKGSFSTLEIQRTEQGDSAMYLCASSHRRAGPTEYGYTFGSGTRLTVV.

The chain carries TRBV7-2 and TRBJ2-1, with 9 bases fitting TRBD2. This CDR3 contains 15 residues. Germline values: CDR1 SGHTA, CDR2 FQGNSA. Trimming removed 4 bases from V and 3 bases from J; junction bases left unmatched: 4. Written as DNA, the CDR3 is TGTGCCAGCAGCTCGCGGGGGGGCGTCTACAATGAGCAGTTCTTC. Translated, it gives CASSSRGGVYNEQFF.